This TCR beta chain derives from a study of post-analysis software for immune sequencing data. The wider study: Relapsing-remitting, secondary progressive and progressive-relapsing multiple sclerosis were all included among the disease courses. Study conclusions and caveats: Relative to controls, patients with multiple sclerosis showed significantly lower normalized Chao1 diversity. Co-batched samples clustered tightly together by F measure. Elevated frequency relative to controls characterized four or five TRBV segments in patients, TRBV5-6, TRBV5-1 and TRBV20-1 among them.

This clonotype occurred once. The target antigen is unknown. The CDR3 consists of 14 residues. The germline V gene encodes CDR1 SGHRS and CDR2 YFSETQ. V lost 7 bases and J 0 bases, leaving 12 bases between the germline ends. Every TCR beta cDNA library bore unique molecular identifiers. T cells numbering about 0.85 to 10 million yielded roughly 0.5 million cDNA molecules. TCRdb used MiXCR to reprocess the PCR reads, holding one entry per CDR3 protein. Altogether 750,000 to 950,000 distinct CDR3 sequences are present, approximately 50% being singletons, with the ten largest covering approximately 4.2%. This chain uses TRBV5-1 with TRBJ2-3; unclear D gene. Sequences were obtained from blood. This clonotype was obtained from a girl between 10 and 17 years old with multiple sclerosis. The CDR3 reads CASAERISTDTQYF. The CDR3 bases are TGCGCCAGCGCGGAAAGAATTAGCACAGATACGCAGTATTTT.